In this sample, the clone carrying this TCR beta chain turned up many times. Its antigen remains unknown. This sample was included in a study of T-cell memory formation after mild COVID-19. Looking at the study overall: TCR clusters mostly belonged to single donors. General observations from the study: Most CD4+ clones that shrank were in CM and EM, while CD8+ ones turned up in EMRA.

The CDR3 runs 15 residues. V was trimmed by 0 bases and J by 0 bases, leaving 5 bases between them. CDR1 is SGHTA, CDR2 FQGNSA, per germline. Via MiXCR, TCRdb re-called the 5' RACE reads, giving one row per CDR3 protein. In the table there are some 280,000 distinct CDR3 sequences, around 16% of which are singletons. This chain joins TRBV7-2 and TRBJ2-2, with TRBD1 as a possible D gene (5 bases). This receptor was obtained from a man between 18 and 29 years old who had mild COVID-19 (a few samples of this study predate the infection). Cell type and time point are not known. Material for sequencing was PBMCs or a T cell subset sorted from them (not recorded which). CDR3: CASSLAQANTGELFF. The CDR3 nucleotides read TGTGCCAGCAGCTTAGCACAGGCGAACACCGGGGAGCTGTTTTTT.